Reported below is one TCR beta chain. TCRdb's table, derived via immunoSEQ multiplex PCR, lists solely in-frame clones and lacks some. The sample includes over 10,000 clones, approximately 94% of them seen just once. This sample was taken from a study of technical replicates of blood from four donors. Trimming cost V 6 bases and J 5 bases; bases outside gene matches: 15. Germline CDR1 and CDR2: GTSNPN and SVGIG (reference sequence). The CDR3 covers 15 residues. The chain carries TRBV30 and TRBJ1-2, with 7 bases identical to TRBD1. Source material: PBMCs. The TCR was taken from a human donor in good health. CDR3 sequence: CACSGQAALKYGYTF. In DNA form, the CDR3 reads TGTGCCTGCAGCGGACAGGCAGCATTGAAGTATGGCTACACCTTC.